This T cell receptor beta chain stems from a study of control samples from healthy donors and cancer patients. CDR1 LNHDA and CDR2 SQIVND come from the germline V gene (reference sequence). V lost 7 bases, J lost 4 bases, and 13 bases lay in between. The CDR3 spans 13 residues. Assay used: immunoSEQ multiplex PCR; TCRdb lists only in-frame clones, some missing. The sample has roughly 120,000 clones; about 91% are singletons. The chain has TRBV19 and TRBJ1-1; D is perhaps TRBD1 (5 bases). The sample consisted of blood. This TCR came from a man aged 35-49 years in good health. The CDR3 DNA follows: TGTGCCAGTACTGAGGGGCGAGGCACTGAAGCTTTCTTT. Protein product: CASTEGRGTEAFF.